These 10 T cell receptor beta chains were all obtained from the same sample, sequenced in a study of PD-L1 blockade in urothelial cancer. As to time point: peripheral blood 6 weeks after treatment start. Data came from immunoSEQ multiplex PCR; TCRdb stores just in-frame clones and leaves some out. Here the sample spans 50,000 or so clones, over 75% being singletons. Sequencing used PBMCs, obtained around atezolizumab (anti-PD-L1) treatment. The receptor set was obtained from a man aged 45 to 65 with urothelial cancer.

This chain connects TRBV28 to TRBJ1-5; 11 positions match TRBD1. This CDR3 is built from 17 residues. V was pared by 5 bases and J by 5 bases, with 11 bases of the junction left unmatched. Germline CDR1 is MDHEN and CDR2 is SYDVKM. The CDR3 sequence: CASSRPGTGGSYQPQHF. The DNA of the CDR3 is TGTGCCAGCAGTCGTCCCGGGACAGGGGGTAGTTATCAGCCCCAGCATTTT.

The chain couples TRBV7-9 to TRBJ1-1, with 9 bases that match TRBD1. The germline CDR1 and CDR2 sequences are SEHNR and FQNEAQ (reference sequence). Trimming took 5 bases from V and 5 from J; bases not matched to a gene: 9. The CDR3 has 15 residues. CDR3 nucleotides: TGTGCCAGCAGCCTACCGACAGGGGGGACGACTGAAGCTTTCTTT. This codes for CASSLPTGGTTEAFF.

The V call is TRBV11-2, the J call TRBJ1-3; no reliable D call. The CDR3 runs 13 residues. Germline V gene lookup returns CDR1 SGHAT and CDR2 FQNNGV. V lost 1 base, J lost 4 bases, and 5 bases lay in between. The CDR3 DNA reads as TGTGCCAGCAGCTTAGCTAGGGGAAACACCATATATTTT. As protein: CASSLARGNTIYF.

This clone was counted between two and nine times. The rearrangement links TRBV10-1 to TRBJ1-5; no definite D call. This CDR3 has 13 residues. With 3 bases removed from V and 5 bases from J, the gap between germline ends came to 8 bases. Germline V gene sequence: CDR1 WNHNN, CDR2 SYGVQD (reference sequence). The CDR3 region is CASSERRDQPQHF. CDR3 DNA sequence: TGCGCCAGCAGTGAACGTCGGGATCAGCCCCAGCATTTT.

This clone was seen a few times. This rearrangement joins TRBV6-6 to TRBJ2-1; D possibly corresponds to TRBD1 (6 bases). The length of the CDR3 is 16 residues. Looked up from germline, CDR1 is MNHNY and CDR2 is SVGAGI (reference sequence). V was cut by 9 bases and J by 0 bases, with 18 bases left in between. The CDR3 DNA sequence: TGTGCCAGGATTATAGCAGGGGAAGGCTCCTACAATGAGCAGTTCTTC. Translated, it gives CARIIAGEGSYNEQFF.

This clone was picked up a small number of times. The chain is built from TRBV10-1 and TRBJ2-2; D may be TRBD1 (6 bases). CDR3 length: 12 residues. CDR1 and CDR2 from the germline V gene are WNHNN and SYGVQD (reference sequence). V was clipped by 6 bases and J by 7 bases, with 9 bases between them. CDR3 DNA sequence: TGCGCCAGCAGCAGGGGTATCGGGGAGCTGTTTTTT. It yields the protein CASSRGIGELFF.

V is TRBV4-3 and J is TRBJ1-1, with 7 bases that match TRBD1. The length of the CDR3 is 15 residues. V was clipped by 6 bases and J by 4 bases; unmatched bases: 11. Germline-derived CDR1 and CDR2 are LGHNA and YSLEER. CDR3 in amino acids: CASSPNAGTVTEAFF. Here the CDR3 DNA reads TGCGCCAGCAGTCCAAACGCGGGGACAGTCACTGAAGCTTTCTTT.

The gene calls are TRBV6-1 and TRBJ2-2; TRBD2 is a possible D gene (5 bases). V lost 3 bases, J lost 5 bases, and 7 bases lay in between. Germline V gene data show CDR1 as MNHNS and CDR2 as SASEGT. This CDR3 has 13 residues. CDR3 nucleotide sequence: TGTGCCAGCAGTGACGGGATTACCGGGGAGCTGTTTTTT. Amino acids: CASSDGITGELFF.

The chain links TRBV19 to TRBJ2-1, with D perhaps matching TRBD1 (5 bases). CDR1 and CDR2 (germline): LNHDA, SQIVND (reference sequence). The CDR3 totals 13 residues. Trimming shortened V by 7 bases and J by 8 bases, and 15 bases separated the two germline ends. The CDR3 bases are TGTGCCAGTATCCAACCCCCAGGGCATGAGCAGTTCTTC. It yields the protein CASIQPPGHEQFF.

The chain joins TRBV4-2 to TRBJ2-4; 7 nucleotides line up with TRBD2. The germline gives CDR1 LGHNA, CDR2 YNFKEQ. The V and J ends lost 1 base and 3 bases, in that order; junction bases with no gene match: 9. CDR3 length equals 17 residues. CDR3 coding DNA: TGTGCCAGCAGCCAAGGATGGGAGGGTGTTGGCAAAAACATTCAGTACTTC. This encodes CASSQGWEGVGKNIQYF.